The T cell receptor (beta chain) under discussion was sequenced for a study of PD-1 blockade in classical Hodgkin lymphoma. Overall study: Intravenous delivery of nivolumab at 3 mg/kg to patients occurred every 2 weeks.

Time point noted: cycle 4 day 1 (C4D1), after 6 weeks of nivolumab. Every single patient, without exception, relapsed after autologous stem cell transplantation, and brentuximab vedotin exposure varied. Classifying best responses yielded complete response, partial response or progressive disease. Whole-study findings and limits: By C4D1 there was a significant rise in CD4+ TCR diversity but not in CD8+ TCR diversity. Newly diagnosed patients and complete responders had comparable diversity at baseline.

As to this clone: Its antigen is not known.

The repertoire was sequenced with immunoSEQ multiplex PCR; TCRdb's copy has only in-frame clones and lacks some. The data show over 85,000 clones, approximately 94% seen once. The origin of this receptor is a human donor with classical Hodgkin lymphoma. Sequenced here: peripheral blood mononuclear cells (PBMCs), sampled before the fourth cycle of nivolumab.

The CDR3 sequence: CASSPPGGRVPYGYTF. The CDR3, as DNA: TGCGCCAGCAGCCCCCCCGGGGGGCGGGTCCCCTATGGCTACACCTTC. The V call is TRBV4-1, the J call TRBJ1-2; D may be TRBD1 (6 bases). This CDR3 has 16 residues. Germline CDR1 is MGHRA and CDR2 is YSYEKL. The V gene lost 4 bases and the J gene lost 4 bases, with 19 bases spanning the gap.